This TCR beta chain derives from a study of T cells in Graves' hyperthyroidism and ophthalmopathy. Lactation, pregnancy, other autoimmune disease or uncontrolled infection led to exclusion of patients. This clonotype appeared a few times. The antigen is undetermined. It was RNA transcripts that yielded the amplified TCR beta CDR3 regions. HTBI primers were the set used in a first-round RT-PCR of the TCR CDR3. TCRdb used MiXCR to reprocess the multiplex PCR reads, holding one entry per CDR3 protein. The sample includes roughly 800,000 distinct CDR3 sequences, more than 30% of them seen just once. General observations from the study: In simple terms, a model built on 13 V-J features told ophthalmopathy apart from stable hyperthyroidism.

Per the germline V gene, CDR1 is MGHRA and CDR2 is YSYEKL. The V and J ends lost 2 bases and 7 bases respectively, with 18 bases between them. The CDR3 contains 15 residues. This clonotype was obtained from a man between 18 and 35 years old with Graves' hyperthyroidism. This chain uses TRBV4-1 with TRBJ2-7; D is ambiguous. Sequencing used blood. CDR3 nucleotide sequence: TGCGCCAGCAGCCAACACCTCCAGGATAAGGTTGAGCAGTACTTC. Its protein is CASSQHLQDKVEQYF.